This T cell receptor beta chain comes out of a study of blood T cell repertoires in COVID-19. The wider study: COVID-19 samples from acute and convalescent phases originated in the United States, Italy and Spain. In each case, the material was cDNA or gDNA derived from T cells, B-cell-depleted T cells, or PBMCs.

This CDR3 is 16 amino acids long. The V gene's germline CDR1 is LGHNA and CDR2 YSLEER. The V gene lost 0 bases and the J gene lost 4 bases, with 12 bases spanning the gap. The authors' processing: Reference gene primer amplification gave estimated nucleated cell counts. Assay used: immunoSEQ multiplex PCR; TCRdb lists only in-frame clones, some missing. V and J calls and clone size are copied from that table; D and trimming were computed from the DNA. The table lists about 42,000 clones, almost 80% of them singletons. The sequence came from a woman aged 80 or older with acute or convalescent COVID-19. This chain uses TRBV4-3 with TRBJ2-2, with unresolved D. The sample consisted of peripheral blood. CDR3 DNA: TGCGCCAGCAGCCAAGAGGCAGGATCGGCCACCGGGGAGCTGTTTTTT. Translation gives CASSQEAGSATGELFF.